Presented here are 19 T cell receptor beta chains from one specimen sequenced in a study of cytomegalovirus exposure and HLA in healthy donors. The study ran its PCR with 60 Vbeta and 13 Jbeta primers. Method: immunoSEQ multiplex PCR; TCRdb's copy keeps in-frame clones and lacks some. The sample yields 150,000 to 200,000 clones, roughly an eighth seen once. Sequenced input: PBMCs. These receptors were collected from a man in his fifties or sixties in good health and CMV-seropositive.

The V and J genes are TRBV19 and TRBJ1-5; D not resolved. The CDR3 has 14 amino acids. Trimming pared 4 bases from V and 7 bases from J, leaving 14 bases between. Germline CDR1 is LNHDA and CDR2 is SQIVND (reference sequence). This chain's CDR3 is CASSTPDLAQPQHF. The CDR3 nucleotides read TGTGCCAGTAGTACCCCCGATTTAGCGCAGCCCCAGCATTTT.

The V gene is TRBV7-6, the J gene TRBJ1-2; 9 bases line up with TRBD1. CDR3 size: 13 residues. V shed 5 bases, J shed 6 bases, and the junction held 4 bases outside the gene matches. Germline V gives CDR1 SGHVS, CDR2 FNYEAQ. The DNA for the CDR3 is TGTGCCAGCAGCGCCACAGGGGGCCATGGCTACACCTTC. Encoded protein: CASSATGGHGYTF.

This clone was seen a handful of times. The rearrangement joins TRBV5-1 to TRBJ2-5, with 8 bases fitting TRBD2. The CDR3 has 13 residues. V was clipped by 7 bases and J by 4 bases; unmatched bases: 6. CDR1 and CDR2 from the germline V gene are SGHRS and YFSETQ. The chain's CDR3 is CASRSRGGETQYF. CDR3 nucleotides: TGCGCCAGCCGATCCCGGGGGGGAGAGACCCAGTACTTC.

This chain links TRBV6-1 with TRBJ1-3; D is undetermined. Per the germline V gene, CDR1 is MNHNS and CDR2 is SASEGT. The CDR3 contains 15 residues. Trimming took off 4 bases at V and 4 bases at J, with 14 bases between the two ends. CDR3 in amino acids: CASSVPKMRGNTIYF. The CDR3 region has the DNA TGTGCCAGCAGTGTCCCAAAGATGAGAGGAAACACCATATATTTT.

Only a few counts were recorded for this clone. J is TRBJ2-5 and V is TRBV7-9; 9 bases are a match to TRBD2. The CDR3 length is 15 residues. Germline trimming cut 5 bases from V and 2 bases from J; bases unmatched to any gene: 6. Germline CDR1 SEHNR, CDR2 FQNEAQ (reference sequence). CDR3 nucleotides: TGTGCCAGCAGCCGGAGCGGGGGGTGGCAAGAGACCCAGTACTTC. It specifies CASSRSGGWQETQYF.

The V gene is TRBV7-2, the J gene TRBJ1-3; no definite D call. With 3 bases removed from V and 4 bases from J, the gap between germline ends came to 7 bases. CDR3 size: 13 residues. Germline V gives CDR1 SGHTA, CDR2 FQGNSA. For the CDR3, the DNA is TGTGCCAGCAGCTTCCCATTGGGAAACACCATATATTTT. It encodes CASSFPLGNTIYF.

This sequence joins TRBV7-2 and TRBJ2-4; 8 bases agree with TRBD2. V shed 4 bases and J 0 bases; nucleotides not matched to a gene: 14. This CDR3 contains 19 residues. Germline values: CDR1 SGHTA, CDR2 FQGNSA. The CDR3: CASSWRGAGGLVAKNIQYF. The CDR3 DNA follows: TGTGCCAGCAGCTGGAGGGGGGCGGGGGGCCTCGTAGCCAAAAACATTCAGTACTTC.

A single count supports this clone. CDR3 nucleotide sequence: TGTGCCAGCAGCTTAAGCGCAGGGGGCGGCACCGGGGAGCTGTTTTTT. Its protein is CASSLSAGGGTGELFF. The rearrangement joins TRBV7-2 to TRBJ2-2; 8 positions match TRBD1. CDR3 length: 16 amino acids. V dropped 2 bases and J dropped 4; count of bases not matched to a gene: 6. The germline V gene has CDR1 SGHTA and CDR2 FQGNSA.

The chain has TRBV9 and TRBJ1-1; TRBD1 is a possible D gene (5 bases). This CDR3 is 13 amino acids long. V was pared by 1 base and J by 3 bases, with 7 bases between. Germline V gene sequence: CDR1 SGDLS, CDR2 YYNGEE. The CDR3 DNA sequence: TGTGCCAGCAGCGTAATAGGGGACACTGAAGCTTTCTTT. Protein sequence: CASSVIGDTEAFF.

The V call is TRBV5-5, the J call TRBJ1-1, with TRBD1 identical over 7 bases. Germline lookup yields CDR1 SGHKS and CDR2 YYEKEE (reference sequence). V dropped 0 bases and J dropped 0; count of bases not matched to a gene: 5. The CDR3 has 16 amino acids. The CDR3 spells CASSLGQGYMNTEAFF. As DNA, the CDR3 is TGTGCCAGCAGCTTGGGACAGGGCTACATGAACACTGAAGCTTTCTTT.

The rearrangement joins TRBV19 to TRBJ1-5; a possible D gene is TRBD1 (5 bases). The CDR3 loop spans 13 amino acids. V lost 4 bases to trimming and J lost 6 bases, with 10 bases between them. Germline V gene lookup returns CDR1 LNHDA and CDR2 SQIVND (reference sequence). This chain's CDR3 is CASSSGQGQPQHF. CDR3 in DNA: TGTGCCAGTAGTAGCGGTCAGGGTCAGCCCCAGCATTTT.

This clone turned up a few times. The rearrangement joins TRBV29-1 to TRBJ1-1, with a tentative D call TRBD1 (6 bases). This CDR3 is 13 amino acids long. The V and J ends lost 7 bases and 4 bases respectively, with 16 bases between them. Germline V gene lookup returns CDR1 SQVTM and CDR2 ANQGSEA. The CDR3 loop is CSADSGGATEAFF. In nucleotides, the CDR3 is TGCAGCGCTGATTCCGGGGGGGCCACTGAAGCTTTCTTT.

Turning to this clone: No conserved phenylalanine or tryptophan ends this CDR3, so it is likely a read error. The chain couples TRBV5-1 to TRBJ1-2; D perhaps matches TRBD1 (6 bases). Per germline, CDR1 SGHRS and CDR2 YFSETQ. V was cut by 2 bases and J by 3 bases, with 20 bases left in between. CDR3 length equals 17 residues. CDR3 amino acids: CASSFYLLGGADYGYTV. The CDR3 coding sequence is TGCGCCAGCAGCTTTTACCTTCTAGGGGGGGCGGACTATGGCTACACCGTC.

The chain carries TRBV10-3 and TRBJ2-3; perhaps TRBD1 as D (5 bases). The V gene's germline CDR1 is ENHRY and CDR2 SYGVKD. CDR3 length: 13 amino acids. V was trimmed by 2 bases and J by 6 bases, leaving 9 bases between them. This CDR3 is CAISEDSPDTQYF. CDR3 DNA sequence: TGTGCCATCAGTGAGGACAGTCCCGATACGCAGTATTTT.

J is TRBJ2-4 and V is TRBV14; 10 positions agree with TRBD1. With V trimmed by 6 bases and J by 9 bases, 5 bases remained unmatched. Germline V lookup: CDR1 SGHDN, CDR2 FVKESK. The CDR3 extends over 13 amino acids. The CDR3 spells CASSRTGGTIQYF. The CDR3 nucleotides are TGTGCCAGCAGTCGGACAGGGGGGACCATTCAGTACTTC.

The V gene is TRBV20-1, the J gene TRBJ1-1, with 7 bases identical to TRBD1. The V gene's germline CDR1 is DFQATT and CDR2 SNEGSKA (reference sequence). This CDR3 is 11 amino acids long. J lost 6 bases, V lost 5 bases, and 3 bases had no gene match. CDR3 coding DNA: TGCAGTGCTTTTACAGGGGCTGAAGCTTTCTTT. This sequence encodes CSAFTGAEAFF.

J is TRBJ1-5 and V is TRBV2; maybe TRBD1 (5 bases). Trimming pared 1 base from V and 4 bases from J, leaving 14 bases between. Looked up from germline, CDR1 is SNHLY and CDR2 is FYNNEI. The length of the CDR3 is 16 residues. CDR3 amino acids: CASSEGGGVRNQPQHF. CDR3 coding DNA: TGTGCCAGCAGTGAAGGAGGAGGGGTGAGGAATCAGCCCCAGCATTTT.

This clone occurred a few times. This chain uses TRBV5-1 with TRBJ1-6, with 7 bases identical to TRBD1. Looked up from germline, CDR1 is SGHRS and CDR2 is YFSETQ. V was pared by 4 bases and J by 7 bases, with 20 bases of the junction left unmatched. The CDR3 consists of 19 residues. The CDR3 bases are TGCGCCAGCAGCGACGGACAGGCCCGGAGCATGTATACAAATTCACCCCTCCACTTT. It translates to CASSDGQARSMYTNSPLHF.

This sequence joins TRBV29-1 and TRBJ1-2, with 7 nucleotides matching TRBD1. Trimming at V came to 5 bases and at J to 9 bases, leaving 12 bases not matched to a gene. Germline loops: CDR1 SQVTM, CDR2 ANQGSEA. The CDR3 has 13 amino acids. The CDR3 DNA follows: TGCAGCGTTTACCCACAGGGGTTGTTCAGCTACACCTTC. Its protein product is CSVYPQGLFSYTF.